Described below is a single T cell receptor (beta chain) sequence and its context. The antigen remains unidentified. This entry belongs to a study of radiotherapy plus CTLA-4 blockade in lung cancer. Focal radiation was given together with CTLA-4 blockade (ipilimumab) to patients with chemo-refractory metastatic non-small-cell lung cancer. The CDR3 is 11 amino acids. With 5 bases removed from V and 6 bases from J, the gap between germline ends came to 6 bases. In germline, CDR1 is PRHDT, CDR2 FYEKMQ (reference sequence). Study conclusions and caveats: After treatment with radiotherapy plus ipilimumab, TCR clones that came from the tumor expanded in blood.

The data were produced by immunoSEQ multiplex PCR, yet TCRdb's version contains in-frame clones alone and is incomplete. The sample yields more than 65,000 clones, 75% to 90% seen once. The rearrangement links TRBV13 to TRBJ2-3, with TRBD2 as a possible D gene (6 bases). This TCR came from a human donor with non-small cell lung cancer who had stable disease on radiotherapy plus ipilimumab. Here the sequenced sample was peripheral blood, taken from a patient treated with radiotherapy plus ipilimumab. Here the CDR3 DNA reads TGTGCCAGCAGCGGAGGGGATACGCAGTATTTT. It yields the protein CASSGGDTQYF.